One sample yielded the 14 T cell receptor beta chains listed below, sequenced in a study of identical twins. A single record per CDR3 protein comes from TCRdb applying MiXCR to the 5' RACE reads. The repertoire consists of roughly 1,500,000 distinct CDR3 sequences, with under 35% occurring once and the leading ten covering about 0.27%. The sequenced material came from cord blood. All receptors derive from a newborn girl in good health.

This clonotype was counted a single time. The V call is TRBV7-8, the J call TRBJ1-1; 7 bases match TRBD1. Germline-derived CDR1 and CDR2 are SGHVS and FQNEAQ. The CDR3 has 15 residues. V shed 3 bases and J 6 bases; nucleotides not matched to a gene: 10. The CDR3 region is CASSLNQQGLAEAFF. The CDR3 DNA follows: TGTGCCAGCAGCTTGAATCAACAGGGGTTGGCTGAAGCTTTCTTT.

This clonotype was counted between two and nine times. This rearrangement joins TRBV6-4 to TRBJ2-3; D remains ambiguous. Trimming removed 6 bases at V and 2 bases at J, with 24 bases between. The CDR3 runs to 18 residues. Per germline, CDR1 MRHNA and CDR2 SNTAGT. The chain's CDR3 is CASSPYPRQFYSTDTQYF. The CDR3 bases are TGTGCCAGCAGCCCCTACCCCCGGCAATTTTATTCCACAGATACGCAGTATTTT.

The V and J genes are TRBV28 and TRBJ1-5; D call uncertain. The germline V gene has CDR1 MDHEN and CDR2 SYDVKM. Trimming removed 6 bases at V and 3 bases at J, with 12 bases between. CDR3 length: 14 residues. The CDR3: CASRAWVLNQPQHF. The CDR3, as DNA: TGTGCCAGCAGGGCTTGGGTACTCAATCAGCCCCAGCATTTT.

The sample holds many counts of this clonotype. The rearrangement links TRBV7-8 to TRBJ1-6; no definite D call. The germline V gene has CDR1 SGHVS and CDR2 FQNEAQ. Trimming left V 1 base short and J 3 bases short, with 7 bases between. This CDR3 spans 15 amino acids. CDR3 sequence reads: CASSLETGYNSPLHF. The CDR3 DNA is TGTGCCAGCAGCTTAGAGACGGGCTATAATTCACCCCTCCACTTT.

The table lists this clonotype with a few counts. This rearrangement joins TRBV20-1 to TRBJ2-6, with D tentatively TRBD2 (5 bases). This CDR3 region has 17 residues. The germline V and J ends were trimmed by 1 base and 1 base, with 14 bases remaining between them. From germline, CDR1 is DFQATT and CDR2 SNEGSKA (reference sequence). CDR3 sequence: CSARAYRRGSGANVLTF. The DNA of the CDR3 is TGCAGTGCTAGAGCGTATCGGAGAGGGTCTGGGGCCAACGTCCTGACTTTC.

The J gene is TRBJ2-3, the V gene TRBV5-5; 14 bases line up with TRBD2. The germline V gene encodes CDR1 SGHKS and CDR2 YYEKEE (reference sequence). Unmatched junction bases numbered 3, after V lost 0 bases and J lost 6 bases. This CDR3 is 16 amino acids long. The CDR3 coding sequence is TGTGCCAGCAGCTTGGTGGGACTAGCGGGAGCCGATACGCAGTATTTT. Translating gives CASSLVGLAGADTQYF.

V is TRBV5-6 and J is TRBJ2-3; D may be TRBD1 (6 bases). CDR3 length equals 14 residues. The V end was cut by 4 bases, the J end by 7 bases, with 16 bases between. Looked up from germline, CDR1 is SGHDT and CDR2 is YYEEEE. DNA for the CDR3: TGTGCCAGCAGCACCGGGACACTCGTAAATACGCAGTATTTT. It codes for CASSTGTLVNTQYF.

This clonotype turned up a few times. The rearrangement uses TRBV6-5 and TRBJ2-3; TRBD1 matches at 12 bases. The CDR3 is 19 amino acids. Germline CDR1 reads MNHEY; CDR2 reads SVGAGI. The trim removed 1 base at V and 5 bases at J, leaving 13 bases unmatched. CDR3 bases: TGTGCCAGCAGTTACTACCAGAAAATGGGACAGGGGGCGAGAGATACGCAGTATTTT. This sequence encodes CASSYYQKMGQGARDTQYF.

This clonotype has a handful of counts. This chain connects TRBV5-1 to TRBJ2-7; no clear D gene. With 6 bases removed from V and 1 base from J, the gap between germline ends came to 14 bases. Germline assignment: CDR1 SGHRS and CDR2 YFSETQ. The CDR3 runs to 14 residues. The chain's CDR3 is CASTNPPGSYEQYF. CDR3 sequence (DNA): TGCGCCAGCACCAATCCGCCCGGATCCTACGAGCAGTACTTC.

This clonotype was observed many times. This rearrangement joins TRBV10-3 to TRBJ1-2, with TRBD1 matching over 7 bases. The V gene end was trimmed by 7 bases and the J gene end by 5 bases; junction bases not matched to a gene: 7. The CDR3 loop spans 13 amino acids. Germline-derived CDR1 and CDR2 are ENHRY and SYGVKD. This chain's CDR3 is CAINDDREYGYTF. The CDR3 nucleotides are TGTGCCATCAACGACGACAGGGAATATGGCTACACCTTC.

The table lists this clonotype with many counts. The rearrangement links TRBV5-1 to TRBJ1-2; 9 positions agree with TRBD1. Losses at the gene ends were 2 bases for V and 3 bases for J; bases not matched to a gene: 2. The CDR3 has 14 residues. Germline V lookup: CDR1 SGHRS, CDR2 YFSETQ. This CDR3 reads CASSFRQGDYGYTF. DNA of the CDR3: TGCGCCAGCAGCTTCAGACAGGGGGACTATGGCTACACCTTC.

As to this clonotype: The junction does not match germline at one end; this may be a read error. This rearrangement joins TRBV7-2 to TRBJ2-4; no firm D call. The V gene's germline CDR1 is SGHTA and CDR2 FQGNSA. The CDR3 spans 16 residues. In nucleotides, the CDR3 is TGTGCCAGCAGCTTAGCGACACGTATAGCCAAAAACACTCAGTACTTC. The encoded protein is CASSLATRIAKNTQYF. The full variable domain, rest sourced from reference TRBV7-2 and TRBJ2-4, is GAGVSQSPSNKVTEKGKDVELRCDPISGHTALYWYRQSLGQGLEFLIYFQGNSAPDKSGLPSDRFSAERTGGSVSTLTIQRTQQEDSAVYLCASSLATRIAKNTQYFGAGTRLSVL.

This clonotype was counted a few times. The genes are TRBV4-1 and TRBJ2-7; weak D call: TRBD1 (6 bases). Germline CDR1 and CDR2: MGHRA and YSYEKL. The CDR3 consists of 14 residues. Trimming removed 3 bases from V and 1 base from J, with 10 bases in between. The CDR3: CASSQIRGSYEQYF. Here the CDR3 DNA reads TGCGCCAGCAGCCAGATCAGGGGTTCCTACGAGCAGTACTTC.

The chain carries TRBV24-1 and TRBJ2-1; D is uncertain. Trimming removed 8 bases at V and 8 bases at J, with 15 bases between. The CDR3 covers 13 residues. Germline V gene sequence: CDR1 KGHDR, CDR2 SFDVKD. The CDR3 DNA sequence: TGTGCCACCACGGTCCCCTACTATGATGAGCAGTTCTTC. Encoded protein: CATTVPYYDEQFF.